This paragraph reports one T cell receptor (beta chain). Its antigen is as yet unknown. V was pared by 2 bases and J by 5 bases, with 10 bases between. CDR1 is SGHDT and CDR2 is YYEEEE in the germline V gene. This CDR3 is built from 13 residues. The sample belongs to a study of siplizumab effects on memory and regulatory T cells. The table came from immunoSEQ multiplex PCR; TCRdb's copy has only in-frame clones and leaves some out. The table includes some 100,000 clones, 93% detected once. General observations from the study: Siplizumab significantly reduced alloreactive sequences traceable to unstimulated CD4+ memory cells. Unstimulated naive T cells seemed to show more diversity than memory cells did, and they also seemed to be among the major contributors to the alloresponse. Proliferating siplizumab-cultured Tregs lacked confirmed suppressive function.

The sample comprised CD8+ T cells sorted from blood. The sequence was obtained from a human donor in good health. The J gene is TRBJ1-2, the V gene TRBV5-6; no definite D call. For the CDR3, the DNA is TGTGCCAGCAGCTTCTCCACACCGTATGGCTACACCTTC. Translation gives CASSFSTPYGYTF.